Below, 10 T cell receptor beta chains from the same sample are listed, as sequenced in a study of shared T cell receptors in the human thymus. Sequencing was performed with immunoSEQ multiplex PCR; in TCRdb, only in-frame clones are kept and a portion is missing. This repertoire shows about 730,000 clones, approximately 83% found once; its top ten account for more than 0.008%. Separately, the same data were catalogued under a study of human thymus T cells.

Sequencing used thymocytes. The receptors come from a girl less than two years old with a congenital heart defect.

A single count supports this clone. The chain combines TRBV25-1 with TRBJ2-1; the D is unclear. Trimming pared 4 bases from V and 8 bases from J, leaving 9 bases between. The CDR3 is 12 residues long. The germline gives CDR1 MGHDK, CDR2 SYGVNS. The CDR3 nucleotides read TGTGCCAGCAGTGCCTCCCAGTATGAGCAGTTCTTC. Its protein product is CASSASQYEQFF.

This clone was picked up a small number of times. The junction and the germline gene differ at one end; a read error may be behind it. In DNA, the CDR3 is TGTGCTAGCAGCTCCCCCCTCTATAGCAATCAGCCCCAGCATTTT. It is translated as CASSSPLYSNQPQHF. The chain joins TRBV7-7 to TRBJ1-5; the D is unclear. Germline lookup yields CDR1 SSHAT and CDR2 FNYEAQ (reference sequence). This CDR3 region has 15 residues.

The chain combines TRBV27 with TRBJ1-5, with D possibly TRBD1 on 6 matching bases. This CDR3 has 15 residues. Germline V gene lookup returns CDR1 MNHEY and CDR2 SMNVEV (reference sequence). The V end was cut by 3 bases, the J end by 2 bases, with 11 bases between. The CDR3 DNA follows: TGTGCCAGCAGTTTGTGGGGGCCCGGCAATCAGCCCCAGCATTTT. Translated, it gives CASSLWGPGNQPQHF.

The table lists this clone with a few counts. The rearrangement links TRBV6-1 to TRBJ1-1; D is uncertain. Trimming stripped 11 bases from V and 5 bases from J, with 12 bases between. The V gene's germline CDR1 is MNHNS and CDR2 SASEGT. The CDR3 consists of 11 residues. The CDR3 protein is CASQWRTEAFF. The CDR3 nucleotides are TGTGCCTCCCAGTGGAGGACTGAAGCTTTCTTT.

V is TRBV7-7 and J is TRBJ1-1; D not resolved. Trimming pared 1 base from V and 6 bases from J, leaving 12 bases between. The CDR3 length is 14 residues. Germline V gene data show CDR1 as SSHAT and CDR2 as FNYEAQ (reference sequence). The CDR3 DNA reads as TGTGCCAGCAGCTTAGGTACGGGGAGCCCTGAAGCTTTCTTT. Protein product: CASSLGTGSPEAFF.

This clone has just a few counts. This chain uses TRBV11-2 with TRBJ2-3; D might be TRBD1 (8 bases). Germline CDR1 is SGHAT and CDR2 is FQNNGV. Trimming left V 5 bases short and J 4 bases short, with 25 bases between. The CDR3 sequence is 18 residues long. The CDR3 DNA follows: TGTGCCAGCAGCCCCGTGGGACAGGCGGTGGGGGGGCCAGATACGCAGTATTTT. Amino acid sequence: CASSPVGQAVGGPDTQYF.

The V call is TRBV27, the J call TRBJ2-1, with 10 bases lining up with TRBD2. The CDR3 runs 18 residues. The germline CDR1 and CDR2 sequences are MNHEY and SMNVEV (reference sequence). Trimming removed 6 bases from V and 2 bases from J; junction bases left unmatched: 13. The CDR3 here is CASRRTSSGGRTYNEQFF. DNA for the CDR3: TGTGCCAGCAGGAGGACCTCTAGCGGGGGCCGAACCTACAATGAGCAGTTCTTC.

The chain uses TRBV29-1 and TRBJ1-1; the match to TRBD1 covers 7 bases. The CDR3 loop spans 11 amino acids. The germline CDR1 and CDR2 sequences are SQVTM and ANQGSEA. The ends lost 1 base at V and 7 bases at J; junction bases unmatched: 0. The CDR3 bases are TGCAGCGTTGAAGGACAGGGTGAAGCTTTCTTT. Residues: CSVEGQGEAFF. The whole variable domain, remainder taken from reference TRBV29-1 and TRBJ1-1, is SAVISQKPSRDICQRGTSLTIQCQVDSQVTMMFWYRQQPGQSLTLIATANQGSEATYESGFVIDKFPISRPNLTFSTLTVSNMSPEDSSIYLCSVEGQGEAFFGQGTRLTVV.

The chain employs TRBV15 and TRBJ2-2; 7 bases are shared with TRBD1. The CDR3 covers 17 residues. CDR1 is LNHNV and CDR2 is YYDKDF in the germline V gene (reference sequence). Germline trimming cut 3 bases from V and 2 bases from J; bases unmatched to any gene: 9. The CDR3 is CATSSNPGTANTGELFF. In DNA, the CDR3 is TGTGCCACCAGCAGTAACCCCGGGACAGCTAACACCGGGGAGCTGTTTTTT.

J is TRBJ1-2 and V is TRBV18; 7 nucleotides line up with TRBD1. V shed 5 bases and J 6 bases; nucleotides not matched to a gene: 6. Germline V gives CDR1 KGHSH, CDR2 LQKENI. The CDR3 is 13 amino acids. CDR3 nucleotide sequence: TGTGCCAGCTCAGGCTCAGACAGGGATGGCTACACCTTC. Protein product: CASSGSDRDGYTF.